This is a list of T cell receptor beta chains from one sample in a study of cytomegalovirus exposure and HLA in healthy donors. Using immunoSEQ multiplex PCR, the repertoire was profiled, and TCRdb retains in-frame clones only, with some absent. This sample contains roughly 190,000 clones. Sequenced material: PBMCs. The origin of the receptors is a woman aged 18-29 years in good health and CMV-seropositive. The CDR3 runs from the conserved cysteine through the conserved F or W. Fields, in order: J gene, D gene, V gene, CDR3 DNA, CDR3 protein. The D gene is left open where the match is weak.

j_gene: TRBJ2-7
d_gene: TRBD1
v_gene: TRBV5-6
CDR3nt: TGTGCCGGCAGCACAGGGACAGACACCTACGAGCAGTACTTC
CDR3aa: CAGSTGTDTYEQYF

j_gene: TRBJ1-1
d_gene: TRBD1
v_gene: TRBV29-1
CDR3nt: TGCAGCGTTGCGGGACAGGGAGTTTCTGAAGCTTTCTTT
CDR3aa: CSVAGQGVSEAFF

j_gene: TRBJ2-5
d_gene: TRBD2
v_gene: TRBV18
CDR3nt: TGTGCCAGCTCACCTGTAGGGACTAGCGGGCGTAACCAGTACTTC
CDR3aa: CASSPVGTSGRNQYF

j_gene: TRBJ2-2
d_gene: NA
v_gene: TRBV29-1
CDR3nt: TGCAGCGTGTCACTAATGAACACCGGGGAGCTGTTTTTT
CDR3aa: CSVSLMNTGELFF

j_gene: TRBJ2-7
d_gene: TRBD1
v_gene: TRBV15
CDR3nt: TGTGCCACCAGCAGAGGTCCCCTCCCCCCACGCACGTCGGACAGGGTTACCTACGAGCAGTACTTC
CDR3aa: CATSRGPLPPRTSDRVTYEQYF

j_gene: TRBJ1-2
d_gene: TRBD1
v_gene: TRBV5-4
CDR3nt: TGTGCCAGCACCCTAGACAGGGGCTACGGCTACACCTTC
CDR3aa: CASTLDRGYGYTF

j_gene: TRBJ2-2
d_gene: NA
v_gene: TRBV29-1
CDR3nt: TGCAGCTTGGGACTTCGTACCGGGGAGCTGTTTTTT
CDR3aa: CSLGLRTGELFF

j_gene: TRBJ1-6
d_gene: NA
v_gene: TRBV27
CDR3nt: TGTGCCAGCAGCCTGGGTCGGGCAGGGGTAAATTCACCCCTCCACTTT
CDR3aa: CASSLGRAGVNSPLHF

j_gene: TRBJ2-3
d_gene: TRBD2
v_gene: TRBV10-1
CDR3nt: TGCGCCAGCAGTATACTAGCGGGCCTAAGCACAGATACGCAGTATTTT
CDR3aa: CASSILAGLSTDTQYF

j_gene: TRBJ2-1
d_gene: NA
v_gene: TRBV29-1
CDR3nt: TGCAGCCTTAGTCTCACCTACAATGAGCAGTTCTTC
CDR3aa: CSLSLTYNEQFF

j_gene: TRBJ2-5
d_gene: NA
v_gene: TRBV5-6
CDR3nt: TGTGCCAGCAGTACACTAGCCGGGGAGAAGTTAGAAGAGACCCAGTACTTC
CDR3aa: CASSTLAGEKLEETQYF

j_gene: TRBJ2-3
d_gene: NA
v_gene: TRBV10-3
CDR3nt: TGTGCCATCAGTGAGAGGAGCACGTCAGATACGCAGTATTTT
CDR3aa: CAISERSTSDTQYF

j_gene: TRBJ2-1
d_gene: TRBD2
v_gene: TRBV4-2
CDR3nt: TGTGCCAGCAGCCAAGTTCTAGCGGGACCTTACAATGAGCAGTTCTTC
CDR3aa: CASSQVLAGPYNEQFF

j_gene: TRBJ2-5
d_gene: TRBD2
v_gene: TRBV6-6
CDR3nt: TGTGCCAGCAGTTACCCTAGCGGGGGGAACGAAGAGACCCAGTACTTC
CDR3aa: CASSYPSGGNEETQYF

j_gene: TRBJ2-1
d_gene: NA
v_gene: TRBV5-1
CDR3nt: TGCGCCAGCAGCACGGGGGCAGCTTGGACTAGTCTTAAGGTTGAGCAGTTCTTC
CDR3aa: CASSTGAAWTSLKVEQFF

j_gene: TRBJ2-7
d_gene: NA
v_gene: TRBV6-5
CDR3nt: TGTGCCAGCAGTTACCGGGAGTCAGCCCCCTACGAGCAGTACTTC
CDR3aa: CASSYRESAPYEQYF

j_gene: TRBJ2-7
d_gene: NA
v_gene: TRBV11-3
CDR3nt: TGTGCCAGCAGCTTCTCGTCTAGCGAGCAGTACTTC
CDR3aa: CASSFSSSEQYF

j_gene: TRBJ2-1
d_gene: TRBD2
v_gene: TRBV6-4
CDR3nt: TGTGCCAGCAGTCTCTCCGCGGGAGGCCGCAATGAGCAGTTCTTC
CDR3aa: CASSLSAGGRNEQFF

j_gene: TRBJ2-1
d_gene: NA
v_gene: TRBV5-6
CDR3nt: TGTGCCAGCAGCTTGGGTCAGGGGATTCGGAATGAGCAGTTCTTC
CDR3aa: CASSLGQGIRNEQFF

j_gene: TRBJ2-2
d_gene: NA
v_gene: TRBV18
CDR3nt: TGTGCCAGCTCACTACAAACCCGGGGAAACACCGGGGAGCTGTTTTTT
CDR3aa: CASSLQTRGNTGELFF

j_gene: TRBJ2-2
d_gene: TRBD2
v_gene: TRBV18
CDR3nt: TGTGCCAGCTCACCTTCACGGGGGACTAGCGGGAGTCGGAACACCGGGGAGCTGTTTTTT
CDR3aa: CASSPSRGTSGSRNTGELFF

j_gene: TRBJ1-3
d_gene: NA
v_gene: TRBV10-3
CDR3nt: TGTGCCATCAGTGAGAACAGCCCCAACTCTGGAAACACCATATATTTT
CDR3aa: CAISENSPNSGNTIYF

j_gene: TRBJ1-1
d_gene: NA
v_gene: TRBV6-5
CDR3nt: TGTGCCAGCAGCTACAGAGGCGGGAACACTGAAGCTTTCTTT
CDR3aa: CASSYRGGNTEAFF

j_gene: TRBJ2-5
d_gene: NA
v_gene: TRBV9
CDR3nt: TGTGCCAGCAGCGTACTTGCGGGCTCAATGGAGACCCAGTACTTC
CDR3aa: CASSVLAGSMETQYF

j_gene: TRBJ2-3
d_gene: TRBD2
v_gene: TRBV5-1
CDR3nt: TGCGCCAGCAGCAGGGGACTAGCGGGAGGGCTCGAAGATACGCAGTATTTT
CDR3aa: CASSRGLAGGLEDTQYF

j_gene: TRBJ2-7
d_gene: NA
v_gene: TRBV12-2
CDR3nt: TGTGCAAGTCGCTTCTCTCTCGCGGCCTACAGGGGGCAGTACTTC
CDR3aa: CASRFSLAAYRGQYF

j_gene: TRBJ1-2
d_gene: NA
v_gene: TRBV4-1
CDR3nt: TGCGCCAGCAGTCCACGCCCGGGACAACTAACTAACTATGGCTACACCTTC
CDR3aa: CASSPRPGQLTNYGYTF

j_gene: TRBJ2-1
d_gene: TRBD1
v_gene: TRBV2
CDR3nt: TGTGCCAGCAACATCCAGGGGGCGCGTCGCAATGAGCAGTTCTTC
CDR3aa: CASNIQGARRNEQFF

j_gene: TRBJ2-5
d_gene: TRBD2
v_gene: TRBV5-1
CDR3nt: TGCGCCAGCAGCACCCGGACTAGCGGGAGTCGGGAGACCCAGTACTTC
CDR3aa: CASSTRTSGSRETQYF

j_gene: TRBJ2-1
d_gene: NA
v_gene: TRBV27
CDR3nt: TGTGCCAGCAGTTTATCAGGGGTCTCCTACAATGAGCAGTTCTTC
CDR3aa: CASSLSGVSYNEQFF

j_gene: TRBJ1-1
d_gene: NA
v_gene: TRBV7-6
CDR3nt: TGTGCCAGCAGCTCCCAAATGACGAGGTGGACTGAAGCTTTCTTT
CDR3aa: CASSSQMTRWTEAFF

j_gene: TRBJ2-2
d_gene: TRBD2
v_gene: TRBV6-4
CDR3nt: TGTGCCAGCAGTGTCGGGGGGACCGGGGAGCTGTTTTTT
CDR3aa: CASSVGGTGELFF

j_gene: TRBJ2-1
d_gene: TRBD2
v_gene: TRBV30
CDR3nt: TGTGCCTGGAGGACTAGCGGGAACAATGAGCAGTTCTTC
CDR3aa: CAWRTSGNNEQFF

j_gene: TRBJ1-1
d_gene: NA
v_gene: TRBV10-3
CDR3nt: TGTGCCATCAGTGATCGATGGAGTAGGGAGGGGGGGACTGAAGCTTTCTTT
CDR3aa: CAISDRWSREGGTEAFF

j_gene: TRBJ2-7
d_gene: TRBD1
v_gene: TRBV15
CDR3nt: TGTGCCACCAGCAGAGATGATTTTGGGACAGGGTCCTACGAGCAGTACTTC
CDR3aa: CATSRDDFGTGSYEQYF

j_gene: TRBJ1-1
d_gene: TRBD1
v_gene: TRBV19
CDR3nt: TGTGCCAGCATGACAGGGTGGGAAGCTTTCTTT
CDR3aa: CASMTGWEAFF

j_gene: TRBJ1-5
d_gene: TRBD1
v_gene: TRBV27
CDR3nt: TGTGCCAGCAGTTCTATCAGGGACAGGTATAGCAATCAGCCCCAGCATTTT
CDR3aa: CASSSIRDRYSNQPQHF

j_gene: TRBJ2-1
d_gene: TRBD2
v_gene: TRBV7-9
CDR3nt: TGTGCCAGCAGCGGGAAGGGACTAGAGCGGGAGGGAAGGGATGAGCAGTTCTTC
CDR3aa: CASSGKGLEREGRDEQFF